Listed below are T cell receptor beta chains from one sample, sequenced in a study of blood T cell repertoires in COVID-19. Clones were sequenced by immunoSEQ multiplex PCR, and TCRdb holds only the in-frame ones, with some missing. The sample lists about 18,000 clones; around 81% were seen once. Sequencing used peripheral blood. These receptor sequences come from a man aged 35-49 years with active or convalescent COVID-19. CDR3s include the opening cysteine and the closing phenylalanine or tryptophan. Each record gives: J gene, D gene, V gene, clone size, CDR3 protein, CDR3 DNA. D genes are given only for firm matches. Rows may omit the clone size; those that give it use once, few, many or a size class.

J: TRBJ2-4; D: TRBD2; V: TRBV5-4; size: NA; CDR3: CASSLAGLAGRLAKNIQYF; DNA: TGTGCCAGCAGCTTGGCTGGCCTAGCGGGGAGACTAGCCAAAAACATTCAGTACTTC
J: TRBJ2-6; D: NA; V: TRBV5-1; size: NA; CDR3: CASSLELSGANVLTF; DNA: TGCGCCAGCAGCTTGGAACTGTCGGGGGCCAACGTCCTGACTTTC
J: TRBJ1-4; D: NA; V: TRBV7-2; size: NA; CDR3: CASSLGGGAGQGKLFF; DNA: TGTGCCAGCAGCTTAGGTGGGGGGGCAGGGCAGGGAAAACTGTTTTTT
J: TRBJ1-4; D: TRBD1; V: TRBV5-1; size: NA; CDR3: CASSPGQPNEKLFF; DNA: TGCGCCAGCAGTCCGGGACAGCCGAATGAAAAACTGTTTTTT
J: TRBJ2-3; D: NA; V: TRBV5-1; size: NA; CDR3: CASSDGGGGRADTQYF; DNA: TGCGCCAGCAGCGATGGAGGCGGTGGCCGGGCAGATACGCAGTATTTT
J: TRBJ2-7; D: TRBD1; V: TRBV29-1; size: once; CDR3: CSVADRLRGYEQYF; DNA: TGCAGCGTTGCGGACAGGCTCCGTGGCTACGAGCAGTACTTC
J: TRBJ2-1; D: NA; V: TRBV13; size: few; CDR3: CASSLNWGWYNEQFF; DNA: TGTGCCAGCAGCCTTAACTGGGGCTGGTACAATGAGCAGTTCTTC
J: TRBJ1-5; D: NA; V: TRBV12-3/TRBV12-4; size: once; CDR3: CASSPQGKQPQHF; DNA: TGTGCCAGCAGTCCACAGGGAAAACAGCCCCAGCATTTT
J: TRBJ2-7; D: TRBD1; V: TRBV5-6; size: NA; CDR3: CASSLYRGRPYEQYF; DNA: TGTGCCAGCAGCTTGTACAGGGGGCGACCCTACGAGCAGTACTTC
J: TRBJ2-7; D: NA; V: TRBV7-9; size: NA; CDR3: CASSPGGAAYEQYF; DNA: TGTGCCAGCAGCCCGGGTGGGGCCGCCTACGAGCAGTACTTC
J: TRBJ2-7; D: NA; V: TRBV19; size: once; CDR3: CASKPSRNSYEQYF; DNA: TGTGCCAGTAAACCCTCCAGGAACTCCTACGAGCAGTACTTC
J: TRBJ2-7; D: TRBD2; V: TRBV20-1; size: NA; CDR3: CSTLGGGEQYF; DNA: TGCAGTACCCTCGGCGGGGGCGAGCAGTACTTC
J: TRBJ2-7; D: NA; V: TRBV6-5; size: NA; CDR3: CASSSGAYEQYF; DNA: TGTGCCAGCAGCTCAGGGGCCTACGAGCAGTACTTC
J: TRBJ1-2; D: NA; V: TRBV27; size: NA; CDR3: CASSGTGRGGYTF; DNA: TGTGCCAGCAGTGGAACAGGGAGGGGCGGCTACACCTTC
J: TRBJ1-4; D: NA; V: TRBV19; size: NA; CDR3: CASSTGPGSANEKLFF; DNA: TGTGCCAGTAGTACTGGGCCGGGGAGCGCTAATGAAAAACTGTTTTTT
J: TRBJ2-7; D: NA; V: TRBV19; size: NA; CDR3: CASSPTGRGYEQYF; DNA: TGTGCCAGTAGCCCTACAGGGAGGGGCTACGAGCAGTACTTC
J: TRBJ2-7; D: TRBD2; V: TRBV6-6; size: NA; CDR3: CASSLLRGETSGKYEQYF; DNA: TGTGCCAGCAGTCTCCTACGCGGGGAAACTAGCGGGAAATACGAGCAGTACTTC
J: TRBJ2-2; D: TRBD2; V: TRBV4-1; size: NA; CDR3: CASSQPGLAGGTANTGELFF; DNA: TGCGCCAGCAGCCAACCGGGACTAGCGGGGGGGACCGCGAACACCGGGGAGCTGTTTTTT
J: TRBJ1-2; D: TRBD1; V: TRBV3-1/TRBV3-2; size: NA; CDR3: CASSQQGAGRNGYTF; DNA: TGTGCCAGCAGCCAGCAGGGGGCAGGGAGGAATGGCTACACCTTC
J: TRBJ2-1; D: NA; V: TRBV3-1/TRBV3-2; size: NA; CDR3: CASSQLSEQFF; DNA: TGTGCCAGCAGCCAACTTAGTGAGCAGTTCTTC
J: TRBJ2-3; D: TRBD1; V: TRBV4-1; size: NA; CDR3: CASSQDLWDRVADTQYF; DNA: TGCGCCAGCAGCCAAGATTTATGGGACAGGGTTGCCGATACGCAGTATTTT
J: TRBJ2-5; D: TRBD2; V: TRBV27; size: NA; CDR3: CASSSSPGLAETQYF; DNA: TGTGCCAGCAGTTCGTCACCGGGACTAGCGGAGACCCAGTACTTC
J: TRBJ1-1; D: NA; V: TRBV2; size: NA; CDR3: CATLPPSNTEAFF; DNA: TGTGCCACCCTACCCCCGTCCAACACTGAAGCTTTCTTT
J: TRBJ1-1; D: TRBD1; V: TRBV19; size: NA; CDR3: CASSIAAGGTNTEAFF; DNA: TGTGCCAGTAGTATAGCCGCAGGGGGCACGAACACTGAAGCTTTCTTT
J: TRBJ2-7; D: NA; V: TRBV6-5; size: NA; CDR3: CASSRTADEQYF; DNA: TGTGCCAGCAGTCGGACAGCGGACGAGCAGTACTTC
J: TRBJ1-2; D: NA; V: TRBV2; size: NA; CDR3: CASSETVNYGYTF; DNA: TGTGCCAGCAGCGAGACAGTTAACTATGGCTACACCTTC
J: TRBJ2-7; D: TRBD1; V: TRBV12-5; size: NA; CDR3: CASGYRDSSYEQYF; DNA: TGTGCTAGTGGGTACCGGGACAGTTCCTACGAGCAGTACTTC
J: TRBJ2-7; D: NA; V: TRBV7-3; size: NA; CDR3: CASSLIKGWEQYF; DNA: TGTGCCAGCAGCTTAATCAAGGGGTGGGAGCAGTACTTC
J: TRBJ2-7; D: NA; V: TRBV5-6; size: NA; CDR3: CASSSDSYEQYF; DNA: TGTGCCAGCAGCTCGGACAGCTACGAGCAGTACTTC
J: TRBJ1-2; D: NA; V: TRBV9; size: NA; CDR3: CASSVGGELNYGYTF; DNA: TGTGCCAGCAGCGTTGGCGGTGAACTTAACTATGGCTACACCTTC
J: TRBJ2-7; D: NA; V: TRBV2; size: NA; CDR3: CASSADFSGGLISYEQYF; DNA: TGTGCCAGCAGTGCTGATTTCTCGGGCGGGTTGATCTCCTACGAGCAGTACTTC
J: TRBJ2-3; D: TRBD2; V: TRBV27; size: few; CDR3: CASSPRSGVTDTQYF; DNA: TGTGCCAGCAGTCCCCGCAGCGGGGTCACAGATACGCAGTATTTT
J: TRBJ1-6; D: TRBD1; V: TRBV3-1/TRBV3-2; size: NA; CDR3: CASSLLGTGGSPLHF; DNA: TGTGCCAGCAGCCTCCTCGGGACAGGCGGGTCACCCCTCCACTTT
J: TRBJ1-2; D: TRBD1; V: TRBV11-1; size: NA; CDR3: CASSLTWTGLNGYTF; DNA: TGTGCCAGCAGCTTAACATGGACAGGCCTTAATGGCTACACCTTC
J: TRBJ1-1; D: NA; V: TRBV5-6; size: NA; CDR3: CASSLTRGDTEAFF; DNA: TGTGCCAGCAGCTTGACCAGGGGTGACACTGAAGCTTTCTTT
J: TRBJ1-2; D: NA; V: TRBV18; size: NA; CDR3: CASSPQGFAYGYTF; DNA: TGTGCCAGCTCACCACAGGGGTTTGCCTATGGCTACACCTTC
J: TRBJ2-7; D: NA; V: TRBV4-2; size: NA; CDR3: CASSQEEGGASFYEQYF; DNA: TGTGCCAGCAGCCAAGAGGAAGGCGGAGCATCTTTCTACGAGCAGTACTTC
J: TRBJ1-3; D: NA; V: TRBV7-2; size: NA; CDR3: CASSQPRTGGNTIYF; DNA: TGTGCCAGCAGTCAGCCAAGAACAGGCGGAAACACCATATATTTT
J: TRBJ2-1; D: NA; V: TRBV9; size: NA; CDR3: CASSTRTSLGYNEQFF; DNA: TGTGCCAGCAGCACCCGAACTAGTCTTGGCTACAATGAGCAGTTCTTC
J: TRBJ2-3; D: TRBD1; V: TRBV5-4; size: NA; CDR3: CASSHGQGPTDTQYF; DNA: TGTGCCAGCAGCCACGGACAGGGGCCCACAGATACGCAGTATTTT
J: TRBJ2-7; D: NA; V: TRBV29-1; size: NA; CDR3: CSVFLYEQYF; DNA: TGCAGCGTTTTCCTCTACGAGCAGTACTTC